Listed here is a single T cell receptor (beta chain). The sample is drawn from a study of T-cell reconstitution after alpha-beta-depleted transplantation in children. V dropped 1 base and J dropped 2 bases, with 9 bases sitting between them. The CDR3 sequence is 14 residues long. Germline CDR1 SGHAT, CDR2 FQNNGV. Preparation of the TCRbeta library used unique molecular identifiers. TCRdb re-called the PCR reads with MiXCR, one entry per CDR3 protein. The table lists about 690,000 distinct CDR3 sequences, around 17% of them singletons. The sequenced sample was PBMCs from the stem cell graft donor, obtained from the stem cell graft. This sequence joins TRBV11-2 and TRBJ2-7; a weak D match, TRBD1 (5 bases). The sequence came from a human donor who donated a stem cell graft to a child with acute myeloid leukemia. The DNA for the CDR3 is TGTGCCAGCAGCTTAGTCAGGGATACCTACGAGCAGTACGTC. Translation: CASSLVRDTYEQYV.